This TCR beta chain comes out of a study of blood T cells in healthy people across ages. In the study overall: Template switching captured about one barcoded beta molecule per two T cells.

Extraction of total RNA produced a minimum of 5.5 micrograms from each sample. This CDR3 has 14 residues. The ends were cut back, 1 base at V and 2 bases at J, with 8 bases in the middle. CDR1 and CDR2 (germline): SNHLY, FYNNEI. A sample-barcoded 5' primer and a J-beta primer mix were used in a second PCR of roughly 6 to 12 cycles. The template-switch adaptor was a 5' adaptor with 12 random nucleotides. It tagged each cDNA molecule. Individual samples furnished no less than 2.5 million CDR3-containing paired-end reads apiece. MiXCR, applied by TCRdb to the 5' RACE reads, yields one record per CDR3 protein. Here the sample spans some 880,000 distinct CDR3 sequences, under 40% being singletons. This clonotype has a count of ten or more.

This TCR derives from a man aged 18-30 years in good health. The chain links TRBV2 to TRBJ2-5; D gene uncertain. Sample: blood. The chain's CDR3 is CASSEEAWQETQYF. The CDR3 nucleotides are TGTGCCAGCAGTGAAGAGGCCTGGCAAGAGACCCAGTACTTC.